This section outlines one T cell receptor beta chain sequence together with its context. The data were taken from a study of blood T cell repertoires in COVID-19. This table comes from immunoSEQ multiplex PCR, and its TCRdb copy is limited to in-frame clones, with some not included. Of some 130,000 clones in the sample, roughly 88% were seen once. The CDR3 loop spans 13 amino acids. Trimming took off 3 bases at V and 6 bases at J, with 12 bases between the two ends. The germline gives CDR1 DFQATT, CDR2 SNEGSKA (reference sequence). All recovered Cohort 3 donors got two negative PCRs, got clearance, or saw symptom resolution.

This TCR was sampled from a man aged 45-65 years who had recovered from COVID-19. Sequenced: PBMCs or T cells enriched from blood (not recorded which). The V and J genes are TRBV20-1 and TRBJ1-5; no definite D call. In nucleotides, the CDR3 is TGCAGTGCTAGTGGTCCCAGATCTCAGCCCCAGCATTTT. Its translation is CSASGPRSQPQHF.